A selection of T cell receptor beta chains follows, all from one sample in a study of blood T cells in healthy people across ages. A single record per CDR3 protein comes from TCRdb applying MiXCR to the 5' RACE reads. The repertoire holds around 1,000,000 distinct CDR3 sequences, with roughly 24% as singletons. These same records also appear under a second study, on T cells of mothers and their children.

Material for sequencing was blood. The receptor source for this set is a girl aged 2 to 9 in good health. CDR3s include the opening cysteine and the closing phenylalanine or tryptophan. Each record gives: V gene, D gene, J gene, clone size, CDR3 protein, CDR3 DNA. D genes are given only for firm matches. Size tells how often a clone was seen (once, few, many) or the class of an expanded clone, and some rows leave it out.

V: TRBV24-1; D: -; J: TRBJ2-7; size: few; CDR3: CATSTGPNSYEQYF; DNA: TGTGCCACCAGCACCGGGCCCAATTCCTACGAGCAGTACTTC
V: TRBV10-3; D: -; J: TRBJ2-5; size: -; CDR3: CVISDRETQYF; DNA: TGTGTCATCAGTGATCGGGAGACCCAGTACTTC
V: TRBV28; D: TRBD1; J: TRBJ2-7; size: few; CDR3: CASSSALGTGGVEQYEQYF; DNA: TGTGCCAGCAGCTCTGCCCTCGGGACAGGAGGAGTGGAACAATACGAGCAGTACTTC
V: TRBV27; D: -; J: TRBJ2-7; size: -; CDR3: CASKLLIHSYEQYF; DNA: TGTGCCAGCAAGCTCCTTATCCACTCCTACGAGCAGTACTTC
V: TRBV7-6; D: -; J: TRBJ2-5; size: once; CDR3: CASSFSRGVGETRYF; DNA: TGTGCCAGCAGCTTCAGCAGGGGAGTTGGTGAGACCCGGTACTTC
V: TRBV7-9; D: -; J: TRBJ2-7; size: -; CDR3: CASSLVGGGQYF; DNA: TGTGCCAGCAGCTTAGTAGGTGGGGGGCAGTACTTC
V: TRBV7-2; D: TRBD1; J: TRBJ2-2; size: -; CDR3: CASSINPDRATGELFF; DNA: TGTGCCAGCAGCATTAACCCGGACAGGGCGACCGGGGAGCTGTTTTTT
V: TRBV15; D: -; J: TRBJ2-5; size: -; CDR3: CATSNRDGETQYF; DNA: TGTGCCACCAGCAATCGGGATGGGGAGACCCAGTACTTC
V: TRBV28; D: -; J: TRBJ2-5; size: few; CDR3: CASSLLRDQETQYF; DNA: TGTGCCAGCAGTTTGCTGCGAGATCAAGAGACCCAGTACTTC
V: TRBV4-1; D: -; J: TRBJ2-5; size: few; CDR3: CASSQDSGGVLSQYF; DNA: TGCGCCAGCAGCCAAGATTCCGGGGGCGTTTTATCCCAGTACTTC
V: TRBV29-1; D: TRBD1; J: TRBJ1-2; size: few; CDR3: CSGAGTGAAGYTF; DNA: TGCAGCGGGGCCGGGACAGGGGCAGCTGGCTACACCTTC
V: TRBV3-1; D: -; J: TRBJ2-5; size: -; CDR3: CARPQETQYF; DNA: TGTGCCAGGCCCCAAGAGACCCAGTACTTC
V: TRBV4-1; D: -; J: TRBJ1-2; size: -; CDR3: CASSQDPSGTYGYTF; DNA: TGCGCCAGCAGCCAAGATCCCTCAGGGACCTATGGCTACACCTTC
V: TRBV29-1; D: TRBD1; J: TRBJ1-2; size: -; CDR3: CSVQQGAQGYTF; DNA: TGCAGCGTCCAACAGGGGGCGCAAGGCTACACCTTC
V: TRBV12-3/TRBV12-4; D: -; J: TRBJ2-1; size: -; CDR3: CASSVAGGLSYNEQFF; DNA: TGTGCCAGCAGTGTGGCCGGGGGGCTATCCTACAATGAGCAGTTCTTC
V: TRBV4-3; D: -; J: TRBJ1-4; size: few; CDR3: CASSQVALTEKLFF; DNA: TGCGCCAGCAGCCAAGTGGCCTTGACTGAAAAACTGTTTTTT
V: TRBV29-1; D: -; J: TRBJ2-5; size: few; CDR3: CSVEDPRTERETQYF; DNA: TGCAGCGTTGAAGACCCTCGGACAGAGAGGGAGACCCAGTACTTC
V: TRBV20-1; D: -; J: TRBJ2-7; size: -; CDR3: CSAKSSGLPYEQYF; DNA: TGCAGTGCTAAATCATCGGGACTCCCATACGAGCAGTACTTC
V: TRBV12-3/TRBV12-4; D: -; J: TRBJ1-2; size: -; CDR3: CASSFGFGYTF; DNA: TGTGCCAGCAGTTTTGGGTTCGGCTACACCTTC
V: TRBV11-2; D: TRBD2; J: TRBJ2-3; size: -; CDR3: CASSRAGDTQYF; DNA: TGTGCCAGCAGCAGGGCGGGAGATACACAGTATTTT